This T cell receptor (beta chain) was recovered during a study of T cells expressing NK-cell markers. From the 5' RACE reads, TCRdb lists one entry per CDR3 protein and no DNA. The specimen's table records about 380,000 distinct CDR3 sequences. CDR1 is DFQATT, CDR2 SNEGSKA, per germline (reference sequence). This CDR3 is built from 14 residues. This chain connects TRBV20-1 to TRBJ1-1; the D gene TCRdb calls, TRBD1, cannot be checked with no DNA. The sample taken for sequencing was blood T cells: a sorted CD56 or NKG2C T cell subset, CD4+ or CD8+ T cells, or bulk PBMC T cells (not recorded which). The clonotype comes from a man aged 18 to 69 in good health. This CDR3 is CSARGRGGLTEAFF.